The 9 T cell receptor beta chains below were found in one sample sequenced in a study of cytotoxic CD8 clonotypes in ibrutinib-treated CLL (dated by TCRdb to about 2021). Libraries were constructed by the immunoSEQ multiplex PCR assay. TCRdb's version of the immuneACCESS table is confined to in-frame rearrangements and falls short of the full clone set. An unresolved V gene accounts for under half of the shortfall where checked; the remainder is of unknown origin. The sample table lists hundreds of thousands of clones, 80% of them with a count of one. The top ten clonotypes cover 6.5% to 8.5% of the sample. The input for sequencing was PBMCs, taken before ibrutinib treatment. Receptor source: a human donor with chronic lymphocytic leukemia.

The chain is built from TRBV2 and TRBJ1-2; D call uncertain. This CDR3 has 12 residues. Germline V CDR1 and CDR2: SNHLY, FYNNEI. V was pared by 4 bases and J by 8 bases, with 11 bases between. This chain's CDR3 is CASSVEGLGYTF. CDR3 nucleotides: TGTGCCAGCAGTGTTGAGGGTCTGGGCTACACCTTC.

The chain is built from TRBV7-2 and TRBJ2-1, with TRBD2 matching over 13 bases. Germline-derived CDR1 and CDR2 are SGHTA and FQGNSA. Trimming at V came to 0 bases and at J to 9 bases, leaving 5 bases not matched to a gene. CDR3 length equals 16 residues. The CDR3 nucleotides read TGTGCCAGCAGCTTAGCGGGACTAGCGGGATGGACTGAGCAGTTCTTC. Encoded protein: CASSLAGLAGWTEQFF.

This clone was seen a few times. The rearrangement joins TRBV6-1 to TRBJ2-7; D possibly matches TRBD1 or TRBD2 (6 bases each). V lost 6 bases and J lost 2, with 14 bases in between. The CDR3 extends over 14 amino acids. Germline assignment: CDR1 MNHNS and CDR2 SASEGT. This CDR3 reads CASRRGQPPYEQYF. The CDR3 nucleotides read TGTGCCAGCAGGCGGGGACAACCCCCCTACGAGCAGTACTTC.

This clone has just a few counts. The chain recombines TRBV28 with TRBJ1-1; D uncertain. V shed 6 bases and J shed 1 base, with 9 bases lying between them. This CDR3 has 13 residues. CDR1 MDHEN and CDR2 SYDVKM come from the germline V gene. Here the CDR3 DNA reads TGTGCCAGCAGCCCCCGACAGAACACTGAAGCTTTCTTT. Protein sequence: CASSPRQNTEAFF. Looking up the rest from reference TRBV28 and TRBJ1-1 gives the full variable domain: DVKVTQSSRYLVKRTGEKVFLECVQDMDHENMFWYRQDPGLGLRLIYFSYDVKMKEKGDIPEGYSVSREKKERFSLILESASTNQTSMYLCASSPRQNTEAFFGQGTRLTVV.

This clone was observed a single time. CDR3 protein: CASSLGTSKETQYF. In DNA form, the CDR3 reads TGTGCCAGCAGCCTCGGGACTAGCAAAGAGACCCAGTACTTC. The J gene is TRBJ2-5, the V gene TRBV9, with TRBD2 identical over 9 bases. The CDR3 has 14 amino acids. Germline CDR1 SGDLS, CDR2 YYNGEE. V was clipped by 4 bases and J by 3 bases; unmatched bases: 4.

The rearrangement joins TRBV28 to TRBJ1-2, with D possibly being TRBD1 (6 bases). The CDR3 is made up of 13 amino acids. Germline values: CDR1 MDHEN, CDR2 SYDVKM. Trimming cost V 5 bases and J 6 bases, with 13 bases left between them. CDR3 in DNA: TGTGCCAGCAGTCGCGGGGGGCGGGATGGCTACACCTTC. Encoded protein: CASSRGGRDGYTF.

The chain links TRBV6-5 to TRBJ1-4; D gene uncertain. Germline V lookup: CDR1 MNHEY, CDR2 SVGAGI. V dropped 4 bases and J dropped 7 bases, with 10 bases sitting between them. CDR3 length equals 13 residues. The DNA of the CDR3 is TGTGCCAGCAGTTCAGCAGAGACTGAAAAACTGTTTTTT. Translating gives CASSSAETEKLFF.

This clone came up a few times. V gene TRBV30 combines with J gene TRBJ1-2; the D gene is possibly TRBD1 (5 bases). Trimming took off 3 bases at V and 8 bases at J, with 19 bases between the two ends. The CDR3 length is 14 residues. Germline V gene sequence: CDR1 GTSNPN, CDR2 SVGIG (reference sequence). CDR3 coding DNA: TGTGCCTGGAGGCAGGGAGTGGTGACGGAGGGCTACACCTTC. Translation gives CAWRQGVVTEGYTF.

This chain links TRBV6-5 with TRBJ2-5; no firm D call. Per the germline V gene, CDR1 is MNHEY and CDR2 is SVGAGI. The V gene lost 2 bases and the J gene lost 5 bases, with 9 bases spanning the gap. The CDR3 totals 13 residues. The CDR3 region has the DNA TGTGCCAGCAGTTACGGTGGGATTGAGACCCAGTACTTC. It codes for CASSYGGIETQYF.